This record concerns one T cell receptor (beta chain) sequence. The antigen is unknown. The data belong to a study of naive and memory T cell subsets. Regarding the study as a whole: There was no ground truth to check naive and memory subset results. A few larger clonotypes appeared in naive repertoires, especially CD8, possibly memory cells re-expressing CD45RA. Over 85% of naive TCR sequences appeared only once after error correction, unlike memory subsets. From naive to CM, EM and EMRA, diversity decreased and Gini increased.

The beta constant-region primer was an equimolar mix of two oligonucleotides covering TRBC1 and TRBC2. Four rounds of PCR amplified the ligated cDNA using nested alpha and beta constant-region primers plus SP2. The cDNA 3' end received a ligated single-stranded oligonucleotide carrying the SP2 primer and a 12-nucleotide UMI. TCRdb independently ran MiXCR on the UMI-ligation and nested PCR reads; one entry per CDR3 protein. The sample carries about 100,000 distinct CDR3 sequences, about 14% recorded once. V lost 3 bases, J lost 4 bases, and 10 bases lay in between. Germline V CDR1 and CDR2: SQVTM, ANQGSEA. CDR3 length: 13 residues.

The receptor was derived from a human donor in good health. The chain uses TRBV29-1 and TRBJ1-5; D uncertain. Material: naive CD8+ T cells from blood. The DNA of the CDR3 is TGCAGCGTTGATGATGGGGATAATCAGCCCCAGCATTTT. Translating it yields CSVDDGDNQPQHF.